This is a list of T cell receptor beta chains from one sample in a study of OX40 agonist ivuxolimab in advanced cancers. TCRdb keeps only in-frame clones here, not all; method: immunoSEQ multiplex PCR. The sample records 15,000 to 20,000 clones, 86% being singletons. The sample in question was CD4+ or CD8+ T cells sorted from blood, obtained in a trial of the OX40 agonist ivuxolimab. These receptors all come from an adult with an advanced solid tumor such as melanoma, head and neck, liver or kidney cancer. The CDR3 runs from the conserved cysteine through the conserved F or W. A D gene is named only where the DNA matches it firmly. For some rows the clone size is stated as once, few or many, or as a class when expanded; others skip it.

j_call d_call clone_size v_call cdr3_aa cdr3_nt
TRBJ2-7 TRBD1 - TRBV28 CASSDAGTGSYEQYF TGTGCCAGCAGTGACGCTGGGACAGGTTCCTACGAGCAGTACTTC
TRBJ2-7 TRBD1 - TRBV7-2 CASSSGTGSHEQYF TGTGCCAGCTCCTCCGGGACAGGGTCCCACGAGCAGTACTTC
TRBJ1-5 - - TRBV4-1 CASSQGRGGDSNQPQHF TGCGCCAGCAGCCAAGGCAGGGGAGGGGATAGCAATCAGCCCCAGCATTTT
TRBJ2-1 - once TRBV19 CASSLGTRGPYNEQFF TGTGCCAGTAGCCTAGGGACGCGGGGGCCCTACAATGAGCAGTTCTTC
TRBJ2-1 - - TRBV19 CASSTNRAYNEQFF TGTGCCAGTAGCACCAACAGAGCGTACAATGAGCAGTTCTTC
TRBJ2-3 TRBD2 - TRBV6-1 CASSEAMGGGADTQYF TGTGCCAGCAGTGAAGCGATGGGGGGAGGGGCAGATACGCAGTATTTT
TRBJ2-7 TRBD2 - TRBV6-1 CASSEPLAVTYEQYF TGTGCCAGCAGTGAACCTCTAGCGGTCACCTACGAGCAGTACTTC
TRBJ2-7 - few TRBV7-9 CASSLQGTEQYF TGTGCCAGCAGCTTACAAGGGACCGAGCAGTACTTC
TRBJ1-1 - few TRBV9 CASSVVTGNTEAFF TGTGCCAGCAGCGTAGTGACAGGAAACACTGAAGCTTTCTTT
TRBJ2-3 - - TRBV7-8 CASSLIRRLDTQYF TGTGCCAGCAGCTTAATAAGGCGACTAGACACGCAGTATTTT
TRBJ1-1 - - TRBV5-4 CASSLSANTEAFF TGTGCCAGCAGCTTGTCAGCGAACACTGAAGCTTTCTTT
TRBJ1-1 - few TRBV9 CASSVADQNTEAFF TGTGCCAGCAGCGTAGCCGACCAGAACACTGAAGCTTTCTTT
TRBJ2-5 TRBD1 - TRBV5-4 CASTGTGVVETQYF TGTGCCAGCACCGGGACAGGGGTTGTGGAGACCCAGTACTTC
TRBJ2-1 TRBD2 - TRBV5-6 CASSPPGGGVQFF TGTGCCAGCAGCCCACCCGGCGGGGGGGTGCAGTTCTTC
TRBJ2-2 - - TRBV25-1 CASTPAPSGELFF TGTGCCAGCACCCCAGCCCCCTCCGGGGAGCTGTTTTTT
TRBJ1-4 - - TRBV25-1 CASALREKLFF TGTGCCAGCGCCCTCCGGGAAAAACTGTTTTTT
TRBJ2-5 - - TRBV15 CATSRDRRRETQYF TGTGCCACCAGCAGAGATAGGAGGAGAGAGACCCAGTACTTC
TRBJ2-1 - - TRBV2 CASTREDYYNEQFF TGTGCCAGCACAAGAGAGGACTACTACAATGAGCAGTTCTTC
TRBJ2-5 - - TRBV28 CASSHSTARETQYF TGTGCCAGCAGCCACTCTACAGCCAGGGAGACCCAGTACTTC
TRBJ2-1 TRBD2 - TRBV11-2 CASSDPSGRYNEQFF TGTGCCAGCAGCGACCCTAGCGGACGATACAATGAGCAGTTCTTC
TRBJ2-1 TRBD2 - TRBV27 CASSLDFRTSGNNEQFF TGTGCCAGCAGTTTGGATTTTAGGACTAGCGGGAACAATGAGCAGTTCTTC
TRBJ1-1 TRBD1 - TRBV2 CASSDPGTGTNTEAFF TGTGCCAGCAGTGACCCCGGGACAGGAACGAACACTGAAGCTTTCTTT
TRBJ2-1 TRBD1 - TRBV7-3 CASSPQGTGPNEQFF TGTGCCAGCAGCCCACAAGGGACAGGGCCCAATGAGCAGTTCTTC
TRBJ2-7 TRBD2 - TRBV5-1 CASSQAGGQGEQYF TGCGCCAGCAGCCAAGCGGGAGGTCAGGGCGAGCAGTACTTC
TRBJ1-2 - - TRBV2 CASSTKLRGAAGYTF TGTGCCAGCAGTACGAAGCTTAGGGGGGCGGCCGGCTACACCTTC
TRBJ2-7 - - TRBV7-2 CASSSQMGTYEQYF TGTGCCAGCAGCTCTCAAATGGGTACCTACGAGCAGTACTTC
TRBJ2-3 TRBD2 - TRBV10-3 CAISGLAGVSIDTQYF TGTGCCATCAGTGGGTTAGCGGGAGTCAGCATAGATACGCAGTATTTT
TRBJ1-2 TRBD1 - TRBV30 CAWRGQGKALGGYTF TGTGCCTGGAGGGGACAGGGGAAAGCCCTTGGGGGCTACACCTTC
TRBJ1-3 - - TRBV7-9 CASRAGVSGNTIYF TGTGCCAGCAGGGCAGGCGTCTCTGGAAACACCATATATTTT
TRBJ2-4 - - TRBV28 CAVRNEGRPIQYF TGTGCCGTTCGAAACGAGGGACGGCCCATTCAGTACTTC
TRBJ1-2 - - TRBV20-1 CSASPVGGYTF TGCAGTGCTAGCCCAGTGGGCGGCTACACCTTC
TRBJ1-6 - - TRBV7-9 CASSSGNLPFSSPLHF TGTGCCAGCAGTTCCGGGAACCTCCCTTTTAGTTCACCCCTCCACTTT
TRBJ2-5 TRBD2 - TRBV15 CATSRYGREGSETQYF TGTGCCACCAGCAGATATGGGCGGGAGGGCTCGGAGACCCAGTACTTC
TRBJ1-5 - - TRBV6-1 CASSDYITGSNQPQHF TGTGCCAGCAGTGACTACATAACAGGGAGCAATCAGCCCCAGCATTTT
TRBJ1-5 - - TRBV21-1 CASSGQSVDSDSNQPQHF TGTGCCAGCAGCGGACAATCAGTTGACAGCGATAGCAATCAGCCCCAGCATTTT
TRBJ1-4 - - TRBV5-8 CASSFFGQGDEKLFF TGTGCCAGCAGCTTTTTTGGCCAGGGTGATGAAAAACTGTTTTTT
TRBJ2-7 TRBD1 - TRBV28 CASSSTGTALREQYF TGTGCCAGCAGTTCCACCGGGACAGCCCTACGGGAGCAGTACTTC
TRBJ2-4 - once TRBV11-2 CASSLSPQQVVGNIQYF TGTGCCAGCAGCTTATCGCCACAGCAGGTTGTCGGAAACATTCAGTACTTC
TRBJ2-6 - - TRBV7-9 CASSPVGTRTSGANVLTF TGTGCCAGCAGCCCGGTCGGGACAAGAACTTCTGGGGCCAACGTCCTGACTTTC
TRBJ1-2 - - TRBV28 CASSSRDGVSNYGYTF TGTGCCAGCAGTTCCCGGGACGGTGTTTCTAACTATGGCTACACCTTC
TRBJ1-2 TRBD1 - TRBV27 CASSLNRGDGYTF TGTGCCAGCAGTTTGAACAGGGGGGATGGCTACACCTTC
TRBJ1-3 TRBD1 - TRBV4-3 CASSQSHAGQSGNTIYF TGCGCCAGCAGCCAGTCACACGCGGGACAGTCTGGAAACACCATATATTTT
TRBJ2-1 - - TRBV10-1 CASSGSRGGNNEQFF TGCGCCAGCAGTGGGTCGAGGGGTGGGAACAATGAGCAGTTCTTC
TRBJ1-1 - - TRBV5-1 CASSLEWGPATEAFF TGCGCCAGCAGCTTGGAATGGGGGCCGGCTACCGAAGCTTTCTTT